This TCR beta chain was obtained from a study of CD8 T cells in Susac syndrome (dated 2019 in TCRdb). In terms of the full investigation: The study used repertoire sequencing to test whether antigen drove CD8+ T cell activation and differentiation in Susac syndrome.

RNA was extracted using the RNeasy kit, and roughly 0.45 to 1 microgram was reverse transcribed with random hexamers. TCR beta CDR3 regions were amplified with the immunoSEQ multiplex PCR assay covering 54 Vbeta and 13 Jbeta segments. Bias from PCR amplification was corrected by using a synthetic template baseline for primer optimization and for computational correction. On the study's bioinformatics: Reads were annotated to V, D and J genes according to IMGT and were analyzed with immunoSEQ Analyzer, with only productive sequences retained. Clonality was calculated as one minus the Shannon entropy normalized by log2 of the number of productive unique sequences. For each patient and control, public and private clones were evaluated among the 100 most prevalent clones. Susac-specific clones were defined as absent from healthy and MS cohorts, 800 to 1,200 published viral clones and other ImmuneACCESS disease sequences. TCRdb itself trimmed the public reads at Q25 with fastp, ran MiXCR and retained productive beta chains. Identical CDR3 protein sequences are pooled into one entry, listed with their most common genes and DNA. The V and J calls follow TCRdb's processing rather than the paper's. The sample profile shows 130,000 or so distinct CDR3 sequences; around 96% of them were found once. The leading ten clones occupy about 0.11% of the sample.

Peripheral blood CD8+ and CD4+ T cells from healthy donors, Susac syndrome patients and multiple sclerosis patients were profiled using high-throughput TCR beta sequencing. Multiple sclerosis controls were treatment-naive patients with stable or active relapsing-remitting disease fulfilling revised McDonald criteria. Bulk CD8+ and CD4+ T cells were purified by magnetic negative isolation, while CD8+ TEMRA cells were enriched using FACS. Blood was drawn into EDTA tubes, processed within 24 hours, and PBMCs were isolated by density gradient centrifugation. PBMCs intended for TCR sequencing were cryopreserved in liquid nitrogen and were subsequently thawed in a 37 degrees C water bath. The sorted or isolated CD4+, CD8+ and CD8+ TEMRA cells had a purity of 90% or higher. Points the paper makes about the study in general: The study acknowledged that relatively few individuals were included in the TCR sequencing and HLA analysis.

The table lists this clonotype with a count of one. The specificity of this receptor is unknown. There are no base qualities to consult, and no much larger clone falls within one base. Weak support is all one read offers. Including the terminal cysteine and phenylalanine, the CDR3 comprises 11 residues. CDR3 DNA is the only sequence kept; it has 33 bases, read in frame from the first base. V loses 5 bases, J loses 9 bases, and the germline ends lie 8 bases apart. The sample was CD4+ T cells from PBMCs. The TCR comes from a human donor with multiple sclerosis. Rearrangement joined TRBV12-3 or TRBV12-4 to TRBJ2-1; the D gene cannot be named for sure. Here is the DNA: TGTGCCAGCAGTGCGCTCGGTGAGCAGTTCTTC. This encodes CASSALGEQFF.